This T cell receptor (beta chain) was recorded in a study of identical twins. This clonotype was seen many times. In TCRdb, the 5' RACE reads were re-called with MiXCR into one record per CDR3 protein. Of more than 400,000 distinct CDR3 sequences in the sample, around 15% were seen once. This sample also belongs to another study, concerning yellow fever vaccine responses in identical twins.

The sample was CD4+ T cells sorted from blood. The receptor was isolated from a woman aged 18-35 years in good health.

CDR3 sequence reads: CASSWGLAGNTGELFF. CDR3 DNA: TGTGCCAGCAGCTGGGGACTAGCAGGGAACACCGGGGAGCTGTTTTTT. The gene calls are TRBV7-9 and TRBJ2-2, with 9 bases matching TRBD2. This CDR3 is built from 16 residues. Germline assignment: CDR1 SEHNR and CDR2 FQNEAQ (reference sequence). Trimming cost V 4 bases and J 1 base; bases outside gene matches: 4.